Presented here are 10 T cell receptor beta chains from one specimen sequenced in a study of tumor and adjacent non-tumor tissue in lung cancer. No cell sorting was done before RNA was extracted from the tissue. TCRbeta libraries were built with three rounds of nested PCR, modified from ARM-PCR. TCRdb analysed the multiplex PCR reads with MiXCR anew, one entry per CDR3 protein. The sample consists of about 110,000 distinct CDR3 sequences, roughly 75% of them appearing once. The sequenced sample consisted of lung tumor tissue. Receptors were obtained from a woman in her sixties or seventies with non-small cell lung cancer.

This rearrangement joins TRBV18 to TRBJ2-7; possibly TRBD1 or TRBD2 for D (6 bases each). The CDR3 has 15 residues. Germline CDR1 reads KGHSH; CDR2 reads LQKENI. Trimming cost V 0 bases and J 2 bases, with 11 bases left between them. The CDR3 reads CASSPPGRGAYEQYF. In DNA, the CDR3 is TGTGCCAGCTCACCACCGGGTAGGGGGGCCTACGAGCAGTACTTC.

In regard to this clonotype: At one boundary the junction diverges from the germline segment, which might be a read error. The chain uses TRBV11-2 and TRBJ1-2; D is possibly TRBD1 (6 bases). Germline CDR1 and CDR2: SGHAT and FQNNGV. The CDR3 is 13 amino acids. The CDR3 nucleotides are TGTGCCAGCACCCTAATCGGGGGCTATGGCTACATCTTC. It codes for CASTLIGGYGYIF.

On this clonotype: A much larger clone sits a single nucleotide away, making a read error possible. The chain carries TRBV10-1 and TRBJ2-1; D gene uncertain. Trimming cost V 8 bases and J 5 bases, with 7 bases left between them. Looked up from germline, CDR1 is WNHNN and CDR2 is SYGVQD (reference sequence). The CDR3 consists of 11 residues. The CDR3 region has the DNA TGCGCCAGCGGCTGTGACAATGAGCAGTTCTTC. This translates into CASGCDNEQFF.

Remarks on this clonotype: It may be a read error: a sequence one base away is much more abundant. The CDR3 ends on some other residue instead of the conserved phenylalanine or tryptophan, so this is likely a read error. V usage is TRBV6-1 and J usage is TRBJ2-2; tentative D call: TRBD2 (6 bases). The germline gives CDR1 MNHNS, CDR2 SASEGT. The CDR3 runs 15 residues. Trimming took 10 bases from V and 3 from J, leaving 18 bases between them. This CDR3 is CATAYLRGYTGELFL. Written as DNA, the CDR3 is TGTGCCACCGCGTATCTACGGGGGTACACCGGGGAGCTGTTTCTT.

On this clonotype itself: Just one base apart from a much larger clone, this may be a read error. The chain has TRBV20-1 and TRBJ1-1, with D possibly TRBD1 on 5 matching bases. Trimming left V 2 bases short and J 3 bases short, with 13 bases between. Germline CDR1 DFQATT, CDR2 SNEGSKA (reference sequence). This CDR3 is 14 amino acids long. CDR3 amino acids: CSARRGRGDTEAFF. As DNA, the CDR3 is TGCAGTGCTAGACGGGGACGGGGAGACACTGAAGCTTTCTTT.

This chain uses TRBV13 with TRBJ2-7; D remains ambiguous. The CDR3 is 12 amino acids. Trimming took off 5 bases at V and 2 bases at J, with 7 bases between the two ends. CDR1 is PRHDT and CDR2 is FYEKMQ in the germline V gene (reference sequence). The CDR3 region has the DNA TGTGCCAGCAGCATGTCTACCTACGAGCAGTACTTC. It translates to CASSMSTYEQYF.

This rearrangement joins TRBV5-4 to TRBJ1-1; no firm D call. CDR3 length equals 14 residues. V dropped 6 bases and J dropped 0 bases, with 12 bases sitting between them. Germline lookup yields CDR1 SGHNT and CDR2 YYREEE (reference sequence). Here the CDR3 reads CASIPRFMNTEAFF. Written as DNA, the CDR3 is TGTGCCAGCATTCCACGGTTTATGAACACTGAAGCTTTCTTT. The full variable domain, with the rest looked up from reference TRBV5-4 and TRBJ1-1, is ETGVTQSPTHLIKTRGQQVTLRCSSQSGHNTVSWYQQALGQGPQFIFQYYREEENGRGNFPPRFSGLQFPNYSSELNVNALELDDSALYLCASIPRFMNTEAFFGQGTRLTVV.

This clonotype was seen at least ten times. The chain joins TRBV6-2 or TRBV6-3 to TRBJ2-1, with 9 bases identical to TRBD1. V lost 5 bases to trimming and J lost 3 bases; unmatched junction nucleotides: 5. Germline V gives CDR1 MNHEY, CDR2 SVGEGT. The CDR3 is 15 amino acids. The CDR3 is CASSKGDRDYNEQFF. The CDR3 bases are TGTGCCAGCAGTAAAGGGGACAGGGACTACAATGAGCAGTTCTTC.

This clonotype has only a few counts. Mismatch with germline at one junction end may stem from a read error. The chain carries TRBV5-1 and TRBJ2-2; TRBD2 might be the D (5 bases). In germline, CDR1 is SGHRS, CDR2 YFSETQ. This CDR3 is 13 amino acids long. CDR3: CASSLTESGEMFF. DNA for the CDR3: TGCGCCAGCAGCTTGACAGAATCCGGGGAGATGTTTTTT.

This clonotype was seen repeatedly, ten times or more. The chain links TRBV30 to TRBJ2-5; either TRBD1 or TRBD2 may supply D (5 bases each). The CDR3 is made up of 13 amino acids. Trimming took off 4 bases at V and 4 bases at J, with 13 bases between the two ends. CDR1 is GTSNPN and CDR2 is SVGIG in the germline V gene (reference sequence). The CDR3 coding sequence is TGTGCCTGGACTAGGGGAGCAAGAGAGACCCAGTACTTC. Its protein is CAWTRGARETQYF. Variable domain in full (rest from reference TRBV30 and TRBJ2-5): SQTIHQWPATLVQPVGSPLSLECTVEGTSNPNLYWYRQAAGRGLQLLFYSVGIGQISSEVPQNLSASRPQDRQFILSSKKLLLSDSGFYLCAWTRGARETQYFGPGTRLLVL.